The 11 T cell receptor beta chains reported below all come from one sample, sequenced in a study of blood T cell repertoires in COVID-19. This table comes from immunoSEQ multiplex PCR, and its TCRdb copy is limited to in-frame clones, with some not included. The sample lists about 180,000 clones; about 86% were seen once. Sequencing input: peripheral blood. The receptors were gathered from a man in his forties or fifties with active or convalescent COVID-19.

This chain uses TRBV28 with TRBJ2-1; 7 nucleotides agree with TRBD1. Germline V gene lookup returns CDR1 MDHEN and CDR2 SYDVKM. The CDR3 length is 16 residues. The V gene end was trimmed by 3 bases and the J gene end by 6 bases; junction bases not matched to a gene: 11. CDR3 sequence: CASSFWQTGSFNEQFF. The CDR3 region has the DNA TGTGCCAGCAGTTTTTGGCAGACAGGGTCGTTCAATGAGCAGTTCTTC.

This chain uses TRBV28 with TRBJ1-2; possibly TRBD1 for D (6 bases). Germline CDR1 and CDR2: MDHEN and SYDVKM. The germline V and J ends were trimmed by 8 bases and 7 bases, with 23 bases remaining between them. CDR3 size: 15 residues. CDR3 amino acids: CASADRSEGVSGYTF. CDR3 nucleotide sequence: TGTGCCAGCGCCGACAGGAGCGAGGGGGTCTCTGGCTACACCTTC.

The chain joins TRBV2 to TRBJ1-2, with D perhaps TRBD1 (6 bases). In germline, CDR1 is SNHLY, CDR2 FYNNEI. The V and J ends lost 6 bases and 2 bases respectively, with 22 bases between them. The CDR3 is 17 amino acids. DNA for the CDR3: TGTGCCAGCAGATCACAAATTTACAGGGTGCTGAACTATGGCTACACCTTC. Translated: CASRSQIYRVLNYGYTF.

The chain combines TRBV5-1 with TRBJ2-5; tentative D call: TRBD2 (5 bases). Germline V lookup: CDR1 SGHRS, CDR2 YFSETQ. The CDR3 totals 14 residues. Trimming pared 4 bases from V and 2 bases from J, leaving 12 bases between. The CDR3 DNA is TGCGCCAGCAGCCCCGGCGGGCTACAAGAGACCCAGTACTTC. Translation gives CASSPGGLQETQYF.

V is TRBV11-2 and J is TRBJ1-1, with TRBD1 as a possible D gene (6 bases). The CDR3 is 13 residues long. Trimming removed 7 bases at V and 1 base at J, with 10 bases between. The germline gives CDR1 SGHAT, CDR2 FQNNGV. In DNA form, the CDR3 reads TGTGCCAGCACCCCACAGGGGAACACTGAAGCTTTCTTT. This gives the protein CASTPQGNTEAFF.

The chain recombines TRBV24-1 with TRBJ2-5, with TRBD2 identical over 9 bases. J lost 4 bases, V lost 3 bases, and 11 bases had no gene match. The CDR3 has 17 residues. In germline, CDR1 is KGHDR, CDR2 SFDVKD. The CDR3 bases are TGTGCCACCAGTGATCCGATAGCGGGAGTGGTCCCAGAGACCCAGTACTTC. It codes for CATSDPIAGVVPETQYF.

The gene calls are TRBV6-5 and TRBJ2-7; TRBD1 matches 9 bases. Germline lookup yields CDR1 MNHEY and CDR2 SVGAGI. CDR3 length: 15 residues. The V gene end was trimmed by 6 bases and the J gene end by 5 bases; junction bases not matched to a gene: 11. The CDR3 loop reads CASRQPGTGTHEQYF. CDR3 nucleotides: TGTGCCAGCAGACAACCCGGGACAGGGACCCACGAGCAGTACTTC.

The chain combines TRBV4-1 with TRBJ2-2; 7 bases are a match to TRBD2. This CDR3 spans 14 amino acids. Germline trimming cut 2 bases from V and 5 bases from J; bases unmatched to any gene: 2. Germline-derived CDR1 and CDR2 are MGHRA and YSYEKL. The CDR3 nucleotides are TGCGCCAGCAGCCAACCGGGGGGAACCGGGGAGCTGTTTTTT. This sequence encodes CASSQPGGTGELFF.

The CDR3: CASGEETQYF. For the CDR3, the DNA is TGTGCCAGCGGTGAGGAGACCCAGTACTTC. The J gene is TRBJ2-5, the V gene TRBV9; D is ambiguous. Germline CDR1 and CDR2: SGDLS and YYNGEE. V was shortened by 7 bases and J by 5 bases, with 6 bases between the two germline ends. The CDR3 has 10 residues. Based on the CDR3 plus reference TRBV9 and TRBJ2-5, the full variable domain is DSGVTQTPKHLITATGQRVTLRCSPRSGDLSVYWYQQSLDQGLQFLIQYYNGEERAKGNILERFSAQQFPDLHSELNLSSLELGDSALYFCASGEETQYFGPGTRLLVL.

This clone appeared a few times. V is TRBV18 and J is TRBJ1-6, with 7 bases that match TRBD1. V lost 3 bases, J lost 8 bases, and 4 bases stayed unmatched. The germline gives CDR1 KGHSH, CDR2 LQKENI. CDR3 length: 14 amino acids. In nucleotides, the CDR3 is TGTGCCAGCTCACCCGACAGGGTAGATTCACCCCTCCACTTT. Translation: CASSPDRVDSPLHF.

The chain carries TRBV19 and TRBJ1-5; tentative D call: TRBD1 (6 bases). V lost 3 bases and J lost 7, with 10 bases in between. Germline loops: CDR1 LNHDA, CDR2 SQIVND (reference sequence). The CDR3 contains 13 residues. CDR3 region: CASSIAGEQPQHF. The CDR3 DNA reads TGTGCCAGTAGTATTGCAGGGGAACAGCCCCAGCATTTT. Filled out from reference TRBV19 and TRBJ1-5, the complete variable domain reads DGGITQSPKYLFRKEGQNVTLSCEQNLNHDAMYWYRQDPGQGLRLIYYSQIVNDFQKGDIAEGYSVSREKKESFPLTVTSAQKNPTAFYLCASSIAGEQPQHFGDGTRLSIL.